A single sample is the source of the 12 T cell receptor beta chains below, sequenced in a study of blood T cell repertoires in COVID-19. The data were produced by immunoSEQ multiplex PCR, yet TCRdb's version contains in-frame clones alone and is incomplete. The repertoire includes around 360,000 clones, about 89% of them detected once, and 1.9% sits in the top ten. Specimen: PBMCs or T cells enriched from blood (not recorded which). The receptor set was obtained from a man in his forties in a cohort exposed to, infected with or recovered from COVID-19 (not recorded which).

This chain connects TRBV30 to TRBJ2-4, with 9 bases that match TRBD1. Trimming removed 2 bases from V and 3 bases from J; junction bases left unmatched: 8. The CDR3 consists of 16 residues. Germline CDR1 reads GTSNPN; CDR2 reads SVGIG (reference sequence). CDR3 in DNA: TGTGCCTGGAGTCCGACAGGGGGTAGAATCAAAAACATTCAGTACTTC. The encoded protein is CAWSPTGGRIKNIQYF.

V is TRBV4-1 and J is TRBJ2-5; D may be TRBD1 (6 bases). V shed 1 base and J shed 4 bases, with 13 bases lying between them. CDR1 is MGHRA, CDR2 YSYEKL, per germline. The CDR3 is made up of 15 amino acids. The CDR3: CASSQGTRGGETQYF. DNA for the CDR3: TGCGCCAGCAGCCAAGGAACAAGAGGGGGAGAGACCCAGTACTTC.

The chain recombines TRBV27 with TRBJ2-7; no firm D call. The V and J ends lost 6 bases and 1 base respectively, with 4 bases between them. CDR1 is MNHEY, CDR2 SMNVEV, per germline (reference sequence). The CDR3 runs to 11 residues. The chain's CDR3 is CASRHSYEQYF. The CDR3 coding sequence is TGTGCCAGCAGACATTCCTACGAGCAGTACTTC.

The CDR3 DNA sequence: TGTGCCTGGAGTTCCGGGGAAAAGACCCAGTACTTC. The encoded protein is CAWSSGEKTQYF. The V call is TRBV30, the J call TRBJ2-5, with D possibly TRBD2 on 5 matching bases. V was clipped by 2 bases and J by 6 bases, with 10 bases between them. The length of the CDR3 is 12 residues. The germline CDR1 and CDR2 sequences are GTSNPN and SVGIG (reference sequence).

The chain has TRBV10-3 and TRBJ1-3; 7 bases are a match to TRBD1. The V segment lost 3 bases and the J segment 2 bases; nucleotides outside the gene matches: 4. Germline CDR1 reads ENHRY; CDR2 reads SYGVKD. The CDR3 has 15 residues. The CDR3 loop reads CAISDPTGAGNTIYF. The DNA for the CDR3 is TGTGCCATCAGTGACCCCACAGGGGCTGGAAACACCATATATTTT.

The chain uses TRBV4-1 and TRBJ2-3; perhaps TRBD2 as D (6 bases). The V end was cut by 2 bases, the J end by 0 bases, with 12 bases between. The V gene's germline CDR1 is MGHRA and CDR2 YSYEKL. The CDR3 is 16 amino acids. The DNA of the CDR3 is TGCGCCAGCAGCCAAACCCAGGGACTTAGCACAGATACGCAGTATTTT. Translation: CASSQTQGLSTDTQYF.

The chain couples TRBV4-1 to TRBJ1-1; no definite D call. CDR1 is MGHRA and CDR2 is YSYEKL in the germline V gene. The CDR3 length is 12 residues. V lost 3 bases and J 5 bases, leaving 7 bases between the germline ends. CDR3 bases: TGCGCCAGCAGCCACGGGGAAACTGAAGCTTTCTTT. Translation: CASSHGETEAFF.

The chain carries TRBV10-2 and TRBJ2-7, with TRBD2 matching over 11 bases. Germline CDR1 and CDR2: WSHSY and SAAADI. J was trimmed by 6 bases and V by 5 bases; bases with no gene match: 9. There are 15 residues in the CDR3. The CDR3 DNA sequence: TGCGCCAGCAGTCTCTCGGGACTAGCGGAAGGCGAGCAGTACTTC. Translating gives CASSLSGLAEGEQYF.

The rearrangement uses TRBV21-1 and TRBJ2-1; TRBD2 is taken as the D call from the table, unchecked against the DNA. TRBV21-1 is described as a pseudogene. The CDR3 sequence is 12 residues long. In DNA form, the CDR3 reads TGTGCCAGCAGCAAATCGGGAGGGGAGCAGTTCTTC. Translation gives CASSKSGGEQFF.

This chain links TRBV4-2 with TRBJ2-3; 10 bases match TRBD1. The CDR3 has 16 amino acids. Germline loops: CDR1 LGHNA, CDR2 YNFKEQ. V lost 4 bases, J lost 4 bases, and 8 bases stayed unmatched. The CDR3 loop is CASSPTGTGAPDTQYF. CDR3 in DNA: TGTGCCAGCAGCCCCACCGGGACAGGGGCTCCAGATACGCAGTATTTT.

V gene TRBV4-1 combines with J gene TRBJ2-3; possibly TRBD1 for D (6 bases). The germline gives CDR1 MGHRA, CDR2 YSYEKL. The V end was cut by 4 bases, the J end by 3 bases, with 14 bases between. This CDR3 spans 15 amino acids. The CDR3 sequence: CASSPEGVWTDTQYF. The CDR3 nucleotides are TGCGCCAGCAGCCCCGAGGGGGTTTGGACAGATACGCAGTATTTT.

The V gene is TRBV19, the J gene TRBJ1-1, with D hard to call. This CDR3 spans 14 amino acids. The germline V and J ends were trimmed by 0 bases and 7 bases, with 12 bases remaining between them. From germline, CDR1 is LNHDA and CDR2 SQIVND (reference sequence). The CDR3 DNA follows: TGTGCCAGTAGTATAGACCTGAACTCCGTTGAAGCTTTCTTT. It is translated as CASSIDLNSVEAFF.